This passage covers 22 T cell receptor beta chains from one sample sequenced in a study of blood T cell repertoires in COVID-19 (TCRdb year 2020). The library was obtained by the immunoSEQ multiplex PCR assay. TCRdb retrieved this table from immuneACCESS and kept in-frame rearrangements only. Not all clones are present; in checked studies, unresolved V genes account for under half, and no reason is known for the remainder. Counted in this sample were under 200,000 clones; over 80% of them appeared once. The ten top clones hold 2.5% to 3.5% of the sample. The source material was peripheral blood. Receptor source: a woman aged 60-70 years with acute or convalescent COVID-19.

The chain combines TRBV9 with TRBJ2-1, with D possibly matching TRBD1 (6 bases). CDR3 length equals 15 residues. Deletions cut 0 bases from V and 6 bases from J, with 13 bases between. The germline CDR1 and CDR2 sequences are SGDLS and YYNGEE. CDR3 bases: TGTGCCAGCAGCGTAGAAGATTGGGGGCGCAATGAGCAGTTCTTC. It encodes CASSVEDWGRNEQFF. Full variable domain (remainder filled in from reference TRBV9 and TRBJ2-1): DSGVTQTPKHLITATGQRVTLRCSPRSGDLSVYWYQQSLDQGLQFLIQYYNGEERAKGNILERFSAQQFPDLHSELNLSSLELGDSALYFCASSVEDWGRNEQFFGPGTRLTVL.

This clone was counted a single time. J is TRBJ2-7 and V is TRBV5-5, with TRBD1 as a possible D gene (6 bases). The CDR3 runs to 13 residues. V was clipped by 2 bases and J by 5 bases, with 11 bases between them. The V gene's germline CDR1 is SGHKS and CDR2 YYEKEE (reference sequence). CDR3 in amino acids: CASSLQGTNEQYF. CDR3 sequence (DNA): TGTGCCAGCAGCTTACAGGGTACCAACGAGCAGTACTTC.

The rearrangement uses TRBV5-4 and TRBJ1-5; the D is unclear. Trimming took off 4 bases at V and 2 bases at J, with 10 bases between the two ends. Germline CDR1 and CDR2: SGHNT and YYREEE (reference sequence). This CDR3 is built from 14 residues. Written as DNA, the CDR3 is TGTGCCAGCAGCATGGACCGGGGCAATCAGCCCCAGCATTTT. It yields the protein CASSMDRGNQPQHF.

This clone has just one count. This chain links TRBV6-1 with TRBJ1-1; no reliable D call. Germline assignment: CDR1 MNHNS and CDR2 SASEGT. V lost 2 bases and J lost 5, with 15 bases in between. The CDR3 contains 15 residues. The CDR3 spells CASSETWSGGTEAFF. The DNA for the CDR3 is TGTGCCAGCAGTGAAACTTGGTCGGGAGGAACTGAAGCTTTCTTT.

This clone came up once. V usage is TRBV2 and J usage is TRBJ2-5; TRBD1 matches at 7 bases. J was trimmed by 2 bases and V by 2 bases; bases with no gene match: 8. Germline V gene sequence: CDR1 SNHLY, CDR2 FYNNEI. This CDR3 region has 16 residues. The CDR3 protein is CASSEIGTVSQETQYF. CDR3 bases: TGTGCCAGCAGTGAAATCGGGACAGTGTCACAAGAGACCCAGTACTTC.

This chain connects TRBV27 to TRBJ1-2, with TRBD1 as a possible D gene (6 bases). This CDR3 contains 15 residues. The germline CDR1 and CDR2 sequences are MNHEY and SMNVEV (reference sequence). V lost 9 bases and J lost 5, with 22 bases in between. CDR3 region: CASGGGAGEEYGYTF. The CDR3 bases are TGTGCCAGTGGGGGAGGGGCAGGGGAGGAGTATGGCTACACCTTC.

The chain recombines TRBV19 with TRBJ1-4; 7 nucleotides match TRBD1. The ends lost 6 bases at V and 4 bases at J; junction bases unmatched: 5. The CDR3 extends over 14 amino acids. The germline CDR1 and CDR2 sequences are LNHDA and SQIVND (reference sequence). For the CDR3, the DNA is TGTGCCAGTAGACACAGGGGAGATAATGAAAAACTGTTTTTT. It specifies CASRHRGDNEKLFF.

There are a few counts of this clone. Other DNA variants within this sample encode the same CDR3. The rearrangement uses TRBV11-2 and TRBJ1-2; 8 nucleotides align to TRBD1. There are 14 residues in the CDR3. The germline gives CDR1 SGHAT, CDR2 FQNNGV. V was clipped by 0 bases and J by 4 bases; unmatched bases: 1. This CDR3 is CASSLEDRVYGYTF. The CDR3 DNA sequence: TGTGCCAGCAGCTTAGAGGACAGGGTCTATGGCTACACCTTC.

The rearrangement joins TRBV9 to TRBJ2-7; 7 nucleotides match TRBD1. The germline gives CDR1 SGDLS, CDR2 YYNGEE. The V gene end was trimmed by 4 bases and the J gene end by 2 bases; junction bases not matched to a gene: 3. The CDR3 has 13 residues. The CDR3 loop reads CASSPQGAYEQYF. The DNA of the CDR3 is TGTGCCAGCAGCCCTCAGGGGGCCTACGAGCAGTACTTC.

This chain joins TRBV2 and TRBJ1-3; 8 nucleotides line up with TRBD1. The V segment lost 7 bases and the J segment 0 bases; nucleotides outside the gene matches: 8. The CDR3 contains 16 residues. The germline V gene encodes CDR1 SNHLY and CDR2 FYNNEI. In DNA form, the CDR3 reads TGTGCCAGCACGCGAGGACAGGGCCGCTCTGGAAACACCATATATTTT. This translates into CASTRGQGRSGNTIYF.

This clone was observed once. This chain links TRBV7-2 with TRBJ2-1, with a tentative D call TRBD1 (5 bases). V shed 4 bases and J shed 5 bases, with 12 bases lying between them. Germline V CDR1 and CDR2: SGHTA, FQGNSA. CDR3 length: 14 residues. Here the CDR3 DNA reads TGTGCCAGCAGCTCCAATGACAGAAACAATGAGCAGTTCTTC. This sequence encodes CASSSNDRNNEQFF.

The rearrangement joins TRBV6-5 to TRBJ1-1, with D unclear. Germline loops: CDR1 MNHEY, CDR2 SVGAGI. V shed 3 bases and J shed 7 bases, with 12 bases lying between them. The length of the CDR3 is 13 residues. The CDR3, as DNA: TGTGCCAGCAGTTATGAGGCACCGCTTGAAGCTTTCTTT. Its translation is CASSYEAPLEAFF.

The genes are TRBV11-3 and TRBJ1-1; 10 bases match TRBD1. Looked up from germline, CDR1 is SGHNT and CDR2 is YENEEA. V was pared by 5 bases and J by 5 bases, with 11 bases of the junction left unmatched. This CDR3 is 16 amino acids long. DNA for the CDR3: TGTGCCAGCAGCGGAAGACAGGGGGCTGCGGGTACTGAAGCTTTCTTT. It yields the protein CASSGRQGAAGTEAFF.

A few counts support this clone. The chain recombines TRBV4-1 with TRBJ2-4, with D tentatively TRBD2 (6 bases). Trimming stripped 0 bases from V and 2 bases from J, with 14 bases between. Per germline, CDR1 MGHRA and CDR2 YSYEKL. The CDR3 extends over 17 amino acids. DNA of the CDR3: TGCGCCAGCAGCCAAGAGGGACTGCGGATGTCCAAAAACATTCAGTACTTC. Translation gives CASSQEGLRMSKNIQYF.

This clone was seen just once. The chain has TRBV15 and TRBJ2-3; TRBD2 aligns across 8 bases. The CDR3 consists of 17 residues. V lost 0 bases to trimming and J lost 1 base; unmatched junction nucleotides: 6. Germline V gives CDR1 LNHNV, CDR2 YYDKDF (reference sequence). The CDR3 loop is CATSRDHLTSGTDTQYF. Written as DNA, the CDR3 is TGTGCCACCAGCAGAGATCACCTGACTAGCGGCACAGATACGCAGTATTTT.

V and J are TRBV7-2 and TRBJ1-1; possibly TRBD1 for D (6 bases). V was clipped by 4 bases and J by 7 bases, with 13 bases between them. Germline assignment: CDR1 SGHTA and CDR2 FQGNSA. The CDR3 loop spans 13 amino acids. Here the CDR3 reads CASSSRWGHEAFF. CDR3 sequence (DNA): TGTGCCAGCAGCTCCCGGTGGGGGCATGAAGCTTTCTTT.

The chain couples TRBV7-9 to TRBJ1-5; D remains unclear. This CDR3 has 16 amino acids. V lost 1 base and J lost 2, with 12 bases in between. CDR1 and CDR2 from the germline V gene are SEHNR and FQNEAQ (reference sequence). This CDR3 is CASSLGAQLGNQPQHF. The CDR3 DNA reads TGTGCCAGCAGCTTAGGGGCACAGTTGGGCAATCAGCCCCAGCATTTT.

The V and J genes are TRBV28 and TRBJ1-2, with a possible D match to TRBD1 (5 bases). CDR1 is MDHEN, CDR2 SYDVKM, per germline. The length of the CDR3 is 14 residues. Trimming shortened V by 2 bases and J by 7 bases, and 14 bases separated the two germline ends. The CDR3 DNA is TGTGCCAGCAGTTTAGGGGCCCGCCTGGGTGGCTACACCTTC. Protein: CASSLGARLGGYTF.

The rearrangement uses TRBV18 and TRBJ1-3, with D tentatively TRBD1 (5 bases). The germline gives CDR1 KGHSH, CDR2 LQKENI. Deletions cut 6 bases from V and 4 bases from J, with 16 bases between. CDR3 length: 15 residues. The CDR3 DNA reads TGTGCCAGCTCCAAACAGGAGACCCTAGGAAACACCATATATTTT. Amino acids: CASSKQETLGNTIYF.

The V call is TRBV7-6, the J call TRBJ1-1, with D unresolved. Trimming shortened V by 5 bases and J by 1 base, and 8 bases separated the two germline ends. Germline CDR1 SGHVS, CDR2 FNYEAQ. This CDR3 comprises 13 residues. In DNA form, the CDR3 reads TGTGCCAGCAGCCCATACTCGAACACTGAAGCTTTCTTT. This codes for CASSPYSNTEAFF.

The rearrangement uses TRBV4-2 and TRBJ2-1, with 7 bases that match TRBD2. Germline trimming cut 0 bases from V and 6 bases from J; bases unmatched to any gene: 8. Germline V gene data show CDR1 as LGHNA and CDR2 as YNFKEQ. The length of the CDR3 is 16 residues. The chain's CDR3 is CASSQDGAGVANEQFF. The CDR3 coding sequence is TGTGCCAGCAGCCAAGATGGGGCGGGGGTGGCCAATGAGCAGTTCTTC.

The CDR3 bases are TGTGCCACCAAGGGGGGACAGGGGGCAGGGGAGCAGTTCTTC. Encoded protein: CATKGGQGAGEQFF. The chain uses TRBV24-1 and TRBJ2-1; 12 bases align to TRBD1. Germline V gives CDR1 KGHDR, CDR2 SFDVKD. The CDR3 extends over 14 amino acids. V shed 8 bases and J 10 bases; nucleotides not matched to a gene: 8.